The 29 T cell receptor beta chains listed next were all sequenced from one sample in a study of T cell repertoires in ileal Crohn's disease (dated by TCRdb to between 2018 and 2021). To prepare the library, the immunoSEQ multiplex PCR assay was applied. TCRdb mirrors the immuneACCESS table, restricted to in-frame sequences. Some clones are absent from its copies; in checked studies, under half trace to an unresolved V gene, and the reason for the others is unknown. The sample profile shows 6,000 to 8,500 clones; 75% to 85% of them were found once. 4.5% to 5% of the sample lies in the top ten. The sample comprised ileal tissue. These receptors were taken from an adult with Crohn's disease.

The chain employs TRBV29-1 and TRBJ2-7; 12 bases fit TRBD2. The CDR3 spans 13 residues. In germline, CDR1 is SQVTM, CDR2 ANQGSEA. V dropped 7 bases and J dropped 4; count of bases not matched to a gene: 5. The CDR3 reads CSALTSGSYEQYF. The CDR3 nucleotides are TGCAGCGCCCTGACTAGCGGGAGTTACGAGCAGTACTTC.

This chain links TRBV14 with TRBJ2-1; 11 nucleotides match TRBD2. Germline-derived CDR1 and CDR2 are SGHDN and FVKESK. There are 15 residues in the CDR3. V trimming: 6 bases; J trimming: 8 bases; junction bases outside the gene matches: 9. Here the CDR3 reads CASSHVAGGGDEQFF. The CDR3 DNA sequence: TGTGCCAGCAGTCACGTAGCGGGAGGGGGGGATGAGCAGTTCTTC.

The chain links TRBV25-1 to TRBJ1-4; D is perhaps TRBD1 (6 bases). V dropped 2 bases and J dropped 13 bases, with 14 bases sitting between them. The CDR3 runs to 13 residues. Germline-derived CDR1 and CDR2 are MGHDK and SYGVNS. CDR3: CASSEKQGWSLFF. The CDR3 coding sequence is TGTGCCAGCAGTGAAAAGCAGGGGTGGTCACTGTTTTTT.

V and J are TRBV25-1 and TRBJ1-2; maybe TRBD1 (5 bases). The CDR3 runs 13 residues. V dropped 5 bases and J dropped 5 bases, with 12 bases sitting between them. Germline CDR1 is MGHDK and CDR2 is SYGVNS. The CDR3 DNA follows: TGTGCCAGCAGTTTAGGGGATGATTATGGCTACACCTTC. Translated: CASSLGDDYGYTF.

The J gene is TRBJ1-5, the V gene TRBV7-6; D uncertain. Trimming took off 0 bases at V and 6 bases at J, with 12 bases between the two ends. The CDR3 runs to 15 residues. The V gene's germline CDR1 is SGHVS and CDR2 FNYEAQ. The CDR3 protein is CASSLAEGPGQPQHF. CDR3 nucleotides: TGTGCCAGCAGCTTAGCGGAGGGTCCGGGTCAGCCCCAGCATTTT.

J is TRBJ1-1 and V is TRBV5-1; 7 positions agree with TRBD1. V was clipped by 1 base and J by 0 bases; unmatched bases: 9. CDR1 is SGHRS and CDR2 is YFSETQ in the germline V gene. The CDR3 runs to 17 residues. The CDR3 DNA reads TGCGCCAGCAGCTTGCTTGCCGGGACAGACATGAACACTGAAGCTTTCTTT. It codes for CASSLLAGTDMNTEAFF.

CDR3 DNA: TGTGCCAGCACCCCAGGGGCTAGCGGCGCCTACGAGCAGTACTTC. It is translated as CASTPGASGAYEQYF. This chain connects TRBV6-6 to TRBJ2-7; D perhaps matches TRBD2 (7 bases). The germline V and J ends were trimmed by 7 bases and 2 bases, with 18 bases remaining between them. The CDR3 totals 15 residues. CDR1 is MNHNY, CDR2 SVGAGI, per germline (reference sequence).

The rearrangement links TRBV29-1 to TRBJ2-1, with 11 bases aligning to TRBD2. CDR1 and CDR2 (germline): SQVTM, ANQGSEA. V lost 1 base to trimming and J lost 8 bases; unmatched junction nucleotides: 4. CDR3 length equals 14 residues. The CDR3 nucleotides read TGCAGCGTTGAAGGGGAACTAGCGGGAGATGAGCAGTTCTTC. Translated: CSVEGELAGDEQFF.

The rearrangement joins TRBV11-3 to TRBJ2-7; 10 nucleotides match TRBD1. Losses at the gene ends were 9 bases for V and 3 bases for J; bases not matched to a gene: 5. Germline lookup yields CDR1 SGHNT and CDR2 YENEEA. CDR3 length: 13 amino acids. DNA of the CDR3: TGTGCCAGTACCGGGACAGGGGTCTACGAGCAGTACTTC. Translated: CASTGTGVYEQYF.

The chain joins TRBV29-1 to TRBJ1-3, with a weak D call TRBD1 (5 bases). Germline assignment: CDR1 SQVTM and CDR2 ANQGSEA. The V and J ends lost 8 bases and 0 bases respectively, with 11 bases between them. This CDR3 is built from 13 residues. CDR3 in DNA: TGCAGCACGGGGGAGAACTCTGGAAACACCATATATTTT. This sequence encodes CSTGENSGNTIYF.

This clone came up a few times. The V call is TRBV7-2, the J call TRBJ1-5; D not certain. The CDR3 is made up of 13 amino acids. V lost 1 base to trimming and J lost 5 bases, with 6 bases between them. The V gene's germline CDR1 is SGHTA and CDR2 FQGNSA. The DNA for the CDR3 is TGTGCCAGCAGCTTAGGACATTATCAGCCCCAGCATTTT. Translation: CASSLGHYQPQHF.

This chain connects TRBV2 to TRBJ2-7; TRBD2 is a possible D gene (5 bases). V lost 8 bases and J 6 bases, leaving 20 bases between the germline ends. The germline CDR1 and CDR2 sequences are SNHLY and FYNNEI. This CDR3 comprises 14 residues. CDR3 in amino acids: CASGRRGRTAEQYF. The CDR3 nucleotides read TGTGCCAGCGGGCGCCGGGGAAGAACGGCCGAGCAGTACTTC.

The chain recombines TRBV5-6 with TRBJ2-1; 11 bases align to TRBD2. The length of the CDR3 is 16 residues. V lost 4 bases to trimming and J lost 9 bases; unmatched junction nucleotides: 12. CDR1 is SGHDT, CDR2 YYEEEE, per germline. The CDR3 spells CASSLTSGSRVGEQFF. CDR3 nucleotide sequence: TGTGCCAGCAGCCTTACTAGCGGGAGTAGAGTGGGTGAGCAGTTCTTC.

This sequence joins TRBV25-1 and TRBJ2-5, with D perhaps matching TRBD2 (5 bases). Germline assignment: CDR1 MGHDK and CDR2 SYGVNS. The CDR3 is 15 amino acids. The ends were cut back, 3 bases at V and 4 bases at J, with 15 bases in the middle. CDR3 bases: TGTGCCAGCAGTGACTCGAAGCGGAGGTTAGAGACCCAGTACTTC. It translates to CASSDSKRRLETQYF.

The rearrangement links TRBV7-8 to TRBJ2-1; D possibly corresponds to TRBD2 (6 bases). Trimming stripped 5 bases from V and 8 bases from J, with 16 bases between. Germline V lookup: CDR1 SGHVS, CDR2 FQNEAQ. The CDR3 extends over 14 amino acids. The CDR3 protein is CASSARDFVDEQFF. As DNA, the CDR3 is TGTGCCAGCAGCGCTCGGGACTTCGTCGATGAGCAGTTCTTC.

A single count supports this clone. The chain is built from TRBV14 and TRBJ1-2; D call uncertain. V gave up 1 base and J gave up 2 bases, with 11 bases separating them. The length of the CDR3 is 15 residues. Germline V CDR1 and CDR2: SGHDN, FVKESK. CDR3 residues: CASSQGTGANYGYTF. CDR3 nucleotide sequence: TGTGCCAGCAGCCAAGGGACGGGAGCCAACTATGGCTACACCTTC.

The rearrangement joins TRBV28 to TRBJ1-4; D unclear. The ends were cut back, 8 bases at V and 7 bases at J, with 17 bases in the middle. This CDR3 has 14 amino acids. CDR1 MDHEN and CDR2 SYDVKM come from the germline V gene. CDR3 DNA: TGTGCCAGCGCTTCGCCAGGAGGGATTGAAAAACTGTTTTTT. Protein: CASASPGGIEKLFF.

This rearrangement joins TRBV19 to TRBJ1-5, with D unresolved. Germline loops: CDR1 LNHDA, CDR2 SQIVND (reference sequence). V was clipped by 4 bases and J by 4 bases, with 8 bases between them. This CDR3 has 13 amino acids. CDR3 DNA sequence: TGTGCCAGTAGTAGGGCCGAGAATCAGCCCCAGCATTTT. The encoded protein is CASSRAENQPQHF.

Regarding this clone: Germline is not matched at one junction end, which may reflect a read error. Other DNA variants within this sample encode the same CDR3. The V and J genes are TRBV5-6 and TRBJ1-6; D call uncertain. CDR3 length: 14 residues. Germline V gene data show CDR1 as SGHDT and CDR2 as YYEEEE. CDR3 loop: CASSLGSYNSPLHF. The DNA of the CDR3 is TGTGCCAGCAGCTTGGGGAGCTATAATTCTCCCCTCCACTTT.

The chain is built from TRBV30 and TRBJ1-2; TRBD1 agrees at 10 bases. This CDR3 is 16 amino acids long. The V segment lost 4 bases and the J segment 7 bases; nucleotides outside the gene matches: 15. The germline V gene has CDR1 GTSNPN and CDR2 SVGIG (reference sequence). In nucleotides, the CDR3 is TGTGCCTGGAACAAGTGGACAGGGGGAAAGGCAATTGGCTACACCTTC. The encoded protein is CAWNKWTGGKAIGYTF. The variable domain in full, completed from reference TRBV30 and TRBJ1-2, reads SQTIHQWPATLVQPVGSPLSLECTVEGTSNPNLYWYRQAAGRGLQLLFYSVGIGQISSEVPQNLSASRPQDRQFILSSKKLLLSDSGFYLCAWNKWTGGKAIGYTFGSGTRLTVV.

The chain employs TRBV5-1 and TRBJ1-3, with D hard to call. This CDR3 is built from 16 residues. Germline CDR1 reads SGHRS; CDR2 reads YFSETQ. V was cut by 3 bases and J by 0 bases, with 13 bases left in between. The CDR3 protein is CASSSGGPNSGNTIYF. CDR3 DNA: TGCGCCAGCAGCTCGGGAGGGCCTAACTCTGGAAACACCATATATTTT.

This clone turned up a few times. This chain uses TRBV6-1 with TRBJ1-5; D call uncertain. V was trimmed by 1 base and J by 0 bases, leaving 10 bases between them. CDR1 is MNHNS, CDR2 SASEGT, per germline. This CDR3 is built from 16 residues. The CDR3 DNA reads TGTGCCAGCAGTGAAGATACGGGATATAGCAATCAGCCCCAGCATTTT. Residues: CASSEDTGYSNQPQHF.

The rearrangement joins TRBV5-1 to TRBJ1-2; D may be TRBD1 (6 bases). V was pared by 0 bases and J by 6 bases, with 6 bases between. This CDR3 region has 12 residues. Germline-derived CDR1 and CDR2 are SGHRS and YFSETQ. The CDR3 DNA sequence: TGCGCCAGCAGCTTGGCAGGGGATGGCTACACCTTC. Protein sequence: CASSLAGDGYTF.

In its sample, this clone was seen a few times. The CDR3 reads CASSERKGTGESTGELFF. The CDR3 nucleotides are TGTGCCAGCAGTGAAAGGAAAGGGACAGGGGAAAGCACCGGGGAGCTGTTTTTT. The rearrangement joins TRBV25-1 to TRBJ2-2; 10 nucleotides line up with TRBD1. Germline CDR1 is MGHDK and CDR2 is SYGVNS. J lost 4 bases, V lost 2 bases, and 10 bases had no gene match. The CDR3 runs 18 residues.

The V gene is TRBV6-5, the J gene TRBJ1-1; 8 bases match TRBD1. V was clipped by 5 bases and J by 8 bases; unmatched bases: 7. Germline V gene sequence: CDR1 MNHEY, CDR2 SVGAGI. The CDR3 runs 13 residues. The CDR3 DNA reads as TGTGCCAGCAGTCCCGGACAGGGCGGAGAAGCTTTCTTT. This sequence encodes CASSPGQGGEAFF.

This clone was counted a single time. The V and J genes are TRBV5-1 and TRBJ2-5; 13 positions agree with TRBD2. This CDR3 region has 19 residues. The J segment lost 5 bases and the V segment lost 0 bases, leaving 13 bases of the junction unmatched. The germline V gene has CDR1 SGHRS and CDR2 YFSETQ. CDR3 coding DNA: TGCGCCAGCAGCTTGGCCGGGACTAGCGGGACCACCCAGGGGGAGACCCAGTACTTC. Protein product: CASSLAGTSGTTQGETQYF.

The chain employs TRBV5-1 and TRBJ2-1; a weak D match, TRBD2 (5 bases). There are 14 residues in the CDR3. Per the germline V gene, CDR1 is SGHRS and CDR2 is YFSETQ. V lost 0 bases and J lost 7, with 11 bases in between. This CDR3 reads CASSLGGASNEQFF. CDR3 sequence (DNA): TGCGCCAGCAGCTTGGGGGGAGCGAGTAATGAGCAGTTCTTC.

This chain joins TRBV10-3 and TRBJ2-5, with TRBD1 matching 9 bases. The DNA end is a closer match to TRBJ2-7, so the J assignment may be wrong. CDR3 size: 14 residues. CDR1 ENHRY and CDR2 SYGVKD come from the germline V gene. The CDR3 reads CAISSRDRDSEQYF. CDR3 DNA sequence: TGTGCCATCAGTTCCCGGGACAGGGACTCCGAGCAGTACTTC.

This clone was counted once. The chain joins TRBV6-5 to TRBJ2-1; TRBD2 matches 12 bases. Germline CDR1 and CDR2: MNHEY and SVGAGI. V lost 4 bases to trimming and J lost 7 bases; unmatched junction nucleotides: 8. The CDR3 consists of 16 residues. This CDR3 reads CASSLTGTSGSNEQFF. CDR3 nucleotides: TGTGCCAGCAGTTTGACCGGGACTAGCGGGTCGAATGAGCAGTTCTTC.